These 32 T cell receptor beta chains share one sample of origin, sequenced in a study of T cells after yellow fever vaccination. TCRdb processed the 5' RACE reads anew with MiXCR; each CDR3 protein has one entry. The sample shows more than 300,000 distinct CDR3 sequences, about 10% of them seen only once. The sequencing here drew on CD4+ T cells sorted from PBMCs, taken 45 days after the yellow fever booster vaccination. These receptors all stem from a young man who received the YFV17D yellow fever vaccine.

This clonotype has only a few counts. This chain joins TRBV6-5 and TRBJ2-3; tentatively, D is TRBD2 (6 bases). CDR3 length equals 18 residues. Germline V gene lookup returns CDR1 MNHEY and CDR2 SVGAGI. The V end lost 0 bases, the J end lost 8 bases, and 24 bases lay between the germline ends. The chain's CDR3 is CASSYSIPGSPISGTQYF. In nucleotides, the CDR3 is TGTGCCAGCAGTTACTCGATCCCAGGATCCCCTATTAGCGGTACGCAGTATTTT.

Only a few counts were recorded for this clonotype. The V call is TRBV7-2, the J call TRBJ1-6, with D perhaps matching TRBD1 (6 bases). Germline V CDR1 and CDR2: SGHTA, FQGNSA. V was clipped by 8 bases and J by 6 bases, with 8 bases between them. This CDR3 has 12 amino acids. This chain's CDR3 is CASGTRNSPLHF. In nucleotides, the CDR3 is TGTGCCAGCGGGACACGTAATTCACCCCTCCACTTT.

This clonotype was counted between two and nine times. The V call is TRBV10-3, the J call TRBJ2-7; a weak D match, TRBD1 (5 bases). Germline loops: CDR1 ENHRY, CDR2 SYGVKD. This CDR3 is built from 13 residues. V lost 6 bases and J 4 bases, leaving 13 bases between the germline ends. The CDR3 sequence is CAIRKTDSYEQYV. CDR3 coding DNA: TGTGCCATCAGGAAGACAGACTCGTACGAGCAGTACGTC.

This clonotype was picked up many times. The rearrangement links TRBV10-3 to TRBJ1-1; perhaps TRBD1 as D (5 bases). CDR3 length equals 13 residues. CDR1 is ENHRY and CDR2 is SYGVKD in the germline V gene. Deletions cut 6 bases from V and 2 bases from J, with 10 bases between. The CDR3 region is CAIRLDRNTEAFF. The CDR3 bases are TGTGCCATCAGATTAGACAGAAACACTGAAGCTTTCTTT.

This clonotype was picked up many times. The rearrangement uses TRBV3-1 and TRBJ2-5, with TRBD2 identical over 8 bases. The CDR3 totals 15 residues. In germline, CDR1 is LGHDT, CDR2 YNNKEL (reference sequence). The trim removed 1 base at V and 1 base at J, leaving 2 bases unmatched. This chain's CDR3 is CASSQGGGIQETQYF. The CDR3 DNA reads TGTGCCAGCAGCCAAGGCGGGGGGATCCAAGAGACCCAGTACTTC.

On this clonotype itself: A much larger clone lies one base from this, so it may be a read error. The limits of the CDR3 on the DNA are not certain, so only TCRdb's listed CDR3 is given. V usage is TRBV6-5 and J usage is TRBJ1-6. Germline V CDR1 and CDR2: MNHEY, SVGAGI. The CDR3 is made up of 13 amino acids, end residues included. The CDR3 is CAISYTFGSPLHF.

This clonotype has more than one count but fewer than ten. The chain uses TRBV7-3 and TRBJ2-3; D not resolved. The CDR3 is made up of 14 amino acids. CDR1 is SGHTA, CDR2 FQGTGA, per germline. Trimming removed 5 bases from V and 2 bases from J, with 11 bases in between. The CDR3 bases are TGTGCCAGCAGCAAGGAGCAACTCACAGATACGCAGTATTTT. This translates into CASSKEQLTDTQYF.

In its sample, this clonotype was seen a few times. CDR3 DNA: TGCGCCAGCAGCCGGACCGGGACAGGAGGCACTGAAGCTTTCTTT. Amino acids: CASSRTGTGGTEAFF. The rearrangement joins TRBV5-1 to TRBJ1-1; 8 positions match TRBD1. Looked up from germline, CDR1 is SGHRS and CDR2 is YFSETQ. The CDR3 is 15 amino acids. The J segment lost 4 bases and the V segment lost 4 bases, leaving 9 bases of the junction unmatched.

This clonotype was seen ten or more times. This rearrangement joins TRBV5-1 to TRBJ2-2; D could derive from TRBD1 or TRBD2 (6 bases each). The CDR3 is 15 residues long. Germline-derived CDR1 and CDR2 are SGHRS and YFSETQ. V was shortened by 2 bases and J by 0 bases, with 8 bases between the two germline ends. The CDR3, as DNA: TGCGCCAGCAGCTTAGGGGGGACGAACACCGGGGAGCTGTTTTTT. This translates into CASSLGGTNTGELFF.

This clonotype was seen at least ten times. The rearrangement joins TRBV12-3 or TRBV12-4 to TRBJ1-2, with TRBD1 matching over 7 bases. Trimming cost V 5 bases and J 5 bases; bases outside gene matches: 5. The CDR3 runs 13 residues. The CDR3 reads CASSVDRVYGYTF. CDR3 sequence (DNA): TGTGCCAGCAGTGTTGACAGGGTATATGGCTACACCTTC.

This clonotype showed up just once. The rearrangement links TRBV20-1 to TRBJ2-5; no clear D gene. Trimming removed 6 bases from V and 5 bases from J, with 19 bases in between. Germline CDR1 is DFQATT and CDR2 is SNEGSKA (reference sequence). The CDR3 has 14 residues. The CDR3 protein is CSAQSRSSDETQYF. The DNA of the CDR3 is TGCAGTGCCCAATCGCGGTCCAGCGATGAGACCCAGTACTTC.

In this sample, this clonotype turned up a few times. The V call is TRBV19, the J call TRBJ1-2, with D possibly matching TRBD1 (6 bases). The V end lost 4 bases, the J end lost 8 bases, and 14 bases lay between the germline ends. The CDR3 runs to 13 residues. Germline lookup yields CDR1 LNHDA and CDR2 SQIVND (reference sequence). The CDR3 nucleotides read TGTGCCAGTAGTACTTCAGGGGTTGTCGGCTACACCTTC. It yields the protein CASSTSGVVGYTF.

The rearrangement links TRBV2 to TRBJ2-7; TRBD2 matches at 9 bases. This CDR3 contains 15 residues. V shed 6 bases and J 2 bases; nucleotides not matched to a gene: 8. Germline assignment: CDR1 SNHLY and CDR2 FYNNEI. The CDR3 region has the DNA TGTGCCAGCAGCCCGAGTAGCGGGGGAGCCTACGAGCAGTACGTC. It specifies CASSPSSGGAYEQYV.

The DNA for the CDR3 is TGTGCCAGCAGCGGCAGACTAGCGGGGTTGGAAGAGACCCAGTACTTC. Translation: CASSGRLAGLEETQYF. The genes are TRBV7-2 and TRBJ2-5; TRBD2 agrees at 11 bases. Losses at the gene ends were 5 bases for V and 3 bases for J; bases not matched to a gene: 8. Germline V gene sequence: CDR1 SGHTA, CDR2 FQGNSA. The CDR3 runs to 16 residues.

This clonotype showed up just a few times. For the CDR3, the DNA is TGTGCCAGCAGCCTGACCAGGGCGGGAGAGACCCAGTACTTC. This sequence encodes CASSLTRAGETQYF. This chain links TRBV12-3 or TRBV12-4 with TRBJ2-5; TRBD1 or TRBD2 may be the D gene (5 bases each). CDR3 length equals 14 residues. V gave up 6 bases and J gave up 4 bases, with 15 bases separating them.

A few counts support this clonotype. The gene calls are TRBV2 and TRBJ1-3, with D unresolved. V was cut by 6 bases and J by 0 bases, with 6 bases left in between. This CDR3 is built from 13 residues. Germline CDR1 is SNHLY and CDR2 is FYNNEI. CDR3: CASREDSGNTIYF. The CDR3 nucleotides are TGTGCCAGCAGAGAGGACTCTGGAAACACCATATATTTT. The complete variable domain, with remaining parts taken from reference TRBV2 and TRBJ1-3, reads EPEVTQTPSHQVTQMGQEVILRCVPISNHLYFYWYRQILGQKVEFLVSFYNNEISEKSEIFDDQFSVERPDGSNFTLKIRSTKLEDSAMYFCASREDSGNTIYFGEGSWLTVV.

The rearrangement links TRBV20-1 to TRBJ1-5; 7 bases are a match to TRBD1. Germline V gene lookup returns CDR1 DFQATT and CDR2 SNEGSKA (reference sequence). V trimming: 5 bases; J trimming: 6 bases; junction bases outside the gene matches: 16. This CDR3 spans 16 amino acids. CDR3 sequence reads: CSAWGKTGTESQPQHF. CDR3 nucleotide sequence: TGCAGTGCTTGGGGGAAGACAGGGACGGAAAGTCAGCCCCAGCATTTT.

This clonotype was detected a few times. V is TRBV28 and J is TRBJ2-1; 7 nucleotides align to TRBD1. The CDR3 loop spans 13 amino acids. V was clipped by 11 bases and J by 0 bases; unmatched bases: 4. In germline, CDR1 is MDHEN, CDR2 SYDVKM. CDR3 sequence: CACRQGSYNEQFF. CDR3 in DNA: TGTGCCTGCCGACAGGGCTCCTACAATGAGCAGTTCTTC.

The gene calls are TRBV7-2 and TRBJ2-3; TRBD2 might be the D (5 bases). The CDR3 consists of 13 residues. Germline V gives CDR1 SGHTA, CDR2 FQGNSA. Trimming removed 5 bases at V and 3 bases at J, with 9 bases between. CDR3 in amino acids: CASSGLTTDTQYF. CDR3 DNA sequence: TGTGCCAGCAGCGGACTGACAACAGATACGCAGTATTTT. Filled out from reference TRBV7-2 and TRBJ2-3, the complete variable domain reads GAGVSQSPSNKVTEKGKDVELRCDPISGHTALYWYRQSLGQGLEFLIYFQGNSAPDKSGLPSDRFSAERTGGSVSTLTIQRTQQEDSAVYLCASSGLTTDTQYFGPGTRLTVL.

This clonotype was seen repeatedly, ten times or more. This sequence joins TRBV28 and TRBJ2-7, with D uncertain. Trimming removed 4 bases from V and 5 bases from J, with 18 bases in between. The CDR3 spans 15 residues. Germline CDR1 reads MDHEN; CDR2 reads SYDVKM. The CDR3 protein is CASSSLSGNIHEQYF. The CDR3 DNA sequence: TGTGCCAGCAGTTCCCTGTCTGGGAACATCCACGAGCAGTACTTC.

This clonotype was seen a few times. The J gene is TRBJ2-5, the V gene TRBV27; 8 nucleotides match TRBD1. V dropped 7 bases and J dropped 3; count of bases not matched to a gene: 7. Per the germline V gene, CDR1 is MNHEY and CDR2 is SMNVEV (reference sequence). CDR3 length equals 14 residues. The CDR3 DNA is TGTGCCAGCACTGACCAGGACAGGGAAGAGACCCAGTACTTC. It translates to CASTDQDREETQYF.

The V gene is TRBV18, the J gene TRBJ1-1; no definite D call. CDR1 and CDR2 from the germline V gene are KGHSH and LQKENI. The CDR3 contains 13 residues. The V gene lost 3 bases and the J gene lost 0 bases, with 5 bases spanning the gap. CDR3 amino acids: CASSPYLNTEAFF. CDR3 in DNA: TGTGCCAGCTCACCCTATCTGAACACTGAAGCTTTCTTT.

V usage is TRBV18 and J usage is TRBJ2-1, with 8 nucleotides matching TRBD1. The CDR3 spans 14 residues. The V gene end was trimmed by 4 bases and the J gene end by 10 bases; junction bases not matched to a gene: 9. Germline CDR1 KGHSH, CDR2 LQKENI. In DNA, the CDR3 is TGTGCCAGCTCACGCGGACAGGGAAATATGGAGCAGTTCTTC. Translated, it gives CASSRGQGNMEQFF.

This clonotype was detected a few times. V is TRBV25-1 and J is TRBJ1-2, with D uncertain. CDR3 length: 12 residues. From germline, CDR1 is MGHDK and CDR2 SYGVNS. The V end was cut by 5 bases, the J end by 8 bases, with 12 bases between. The CDR3 DNA reads as TGTGCCAGCAGTTCCGTAGTAGGGGGCTACACCTTC. Its protein product is CASSSVVGGYTF.

This clonotype has ten or more counts. CDR3 coding DNA: TGTGCCAGCAGTACACAGGGGTGGACCCAGTACTTC. Translated: CASSTQGWTQYF. The chain carries TRBV28 and TRBJ2-5; 7 nucleotides align to TRBD1. The CDR3 spans 12 residues. The germline CDR1 and CDR2 sequences are MDHEN and SYDVKM. The J segment lost 7 bases and the V segment lost 5 bases, leaving 4 bases of the junction unmatched.

This clonotype was found a few times. The chain recombines TRBV5-1 with TRBJ2-7, with 7 bases identical to TRBD1. Trimming cost V 4 bases and J 0 bases; bases outside gene matches: 7. CDR3 size: 15 residues. Germline CDR1 is SGHRS and CDR2 is YFSETQ. CDR3 sequence (DNA): TGCGCCAGCAGCAGGGACAGCGCTGACTCCTACGAGCAGTACTTC. Translation: CASSRDSADSYEQYF.

The chain recombines TRBV7-3 with TRBJ2-1; 14 nucleotides agree with TRBD2. V lost 5 bases to trimming and J lost 8 bases; unmatched junction nucleotides: 5. Germline V gene lookup returns CDR1 SGHTA and CDR2 FQGTGA. This CDR3 has 15 residues. In DNA, the CDR3 is TGTGCCAGCAGCCAGACTAGCGGGGGGGCGTATGAGCAGTTCTTC. Protein sequence: CASSQTSGGAYEQFF.

This clonotype was picked up a small number of times. V and J are TRBV20-1 and TRBJ2-5; D is uncertain. The length of the CDR3 is 12 residues. The germline gives CDR1 DFQATT, CDR2 SNEGSKA (reference sequence). The germline V and J ends were trimmed by 5 bases and 3 bases, with 10 bases remaining between them. CDR3 in DNA: TGCAGTGCTTGGGCCGTTAAAGAGACCCAGTACTTC. Its translation is CSAWAVKETQYF.

This clonotype has more than one count but fewer than ten. The gene calls are TRBV12-3 or TRBV12-4 and TRBJ1-1; D is perhaps TRBD1 (5 bases). The CDR3 length is 12 residues. V was pared by 0 bases and J by 10 bases, with 9 bases between. For the CDR3, the DNA is TGTGCCAGCAGTTTAGCGCCGGGGGGAGCTTTCTTT. Residues: CASSLAPGGAFF.

This chain connects TRBV5-1 to TRBJ2-1, with 11 bases identical to TRBD2. The V and J ends lost 2 bases and 9 bases, in that order; junction bases with no gene match: 4. Germline-derived CDR1 and CDR2 are SGHRS and YFSETQ. This CDR3 comprises 14 residues. The CDR3 DNA is TGCGCCAGCAGCTTATCTAGCGGGGGGAGTGAGCAGTTCTTC. Translation gives CASSLSSGGSEQFF.

This clonotype was recorded once. V and J are TRBV2 and TRBJ2-1; 7 bases fit TRBD1. Losses at the gene ends were 9 bases for V and 7 bases for J; bases not matched to a gene: 6. Germline V lookup: CDR1 SNHLY, CDR2 FYNNEI. CDR3 length: 12 amino acids. The CDR3 coding sequence is TGTGCCAGAGAGACAGGGTCGAATGAGCAGTTCTTC. It yields the protein CARETGSNEQFF.

The chain recombines TRBV11-1 with TRBJ2-3; D unclear. CDR3 length equals 11 residues. Trimming pared 8 bases from V and 3 bases from J, leaving 6 bases between. The germline gives CDR1 SGHAT, CDR2 FQDESV (reference sequence). DNA for the CDR3: TGTGCCAGCGCCCAGACAGATACGCAGTATTTT. Its translation is CASAQTDTQYF. Complete variable domain (other parts from reference TRBV11-1 and TRBJ2-3): EAEVAQSPRYKITEKSQAVAFWCDPISGHATLYWYRQILGQGPELLVQFQDESVVDDSQLPKDRFSAERLKGVDSTLKIQPAELGDSAMYLCASAQTDTQYFGPGTRLTVL.